This note documents a single T cell receptor beta chain sequence. Antigen: not known. Data came from immunoSEQ multiplex PCR; TCRdb stores just in-frame clones and leaves some out. Among several thousand clones listed, approximately 53% were seen once. These data belong to a study of tissue T cells after allogeneic stem cell transplantation. Autopsy tissues spanned esophagus to rectum, liver, skin, and lymphoid organs including spleen. Study results and limitations: Motif-based clustering found tissue-specific repertoire signatures shared across patients, though few clones were shared. The patient cohort was small and clinically heterogeneous, with limited sampling depth.

The sequencing here drew on tissue from the jejunum, taken at autopsy. This TCR was recovered from a female donor at least 60 years old with lung cancer.

CDR3 nucleotide sequence: TGTGCCAGCAGTCGTGCTAGCGGGGGGGCATCTAGGGAGCTGTTTTTT. It yields the protein CASSRASGGASRELFF. The rearrangement links TRBV5-4 to TRBJ2-2, with TRBD2 identical over 12 bases. The CDR3 extends over 16 amino acids. Trimming took 5 bases from V and 9 from J; bases not matched to a gene: 11. The V gene's germline CDR1 is SGHNT and CDR2 YYREEE (reference sequence).